The source of this T cell receptor (beta chain) is a study of cytomegalovirus exposure and HLA in healthy donors. The primer mix had 60 Vbeta and 13 Jbeta primers. Produced via immunoSEQ multiplex PCR; TCRdb's table is partial and in-frame only. Of 200,000 to 250,000 clones listed, around 73% were seen once; the top ten hold about 3.8%. The CDR3 loop spans 17 amino acids. Trimming cost V 1 base and J 2 bases, with 15 bases left between them. Germline CDR1 is SGHDN and CDR2 is FVKESK. The source is a male donor in good health and CMV-seronegative. Sequencing input: PBMCs. This chain connects TRBV14 to TRBJ2-1, with D tentatively TRBD1 (5 bases). Written as DNA, the CDR3 is TGTGCCAGCAGCCAAGGGGGATGGCGGACACCCTACAATGAGCAGTTCTTC. Its translation is CASSQGGWRTPYNEQFF.